A selection of T cell receptor beta chains follows, all from one sample in a study of T cells after somatic rescue of genetic block. TCRdb's copy holds only in-frame clones and misses some; the assay was immunoSEQ multiplex PCR. Here the sample spans roughly 110,000 clones, just over 90% being singletons. Input material: peripheral blood mononuclear cells (PBMCs). These receptor sequences come from a young woman. Both conserved end residues are part of each CDR3. A D gene is named only where the DNA matches it firmly. Rows may omit the clone size; those that give it use once, few, many or a size class.

d_gene: TRBD1; j_gene: TRBJ1-2; v_gene: TRBV28; abundance: .; CDR3aa: CASSFVGGWDSRGYTF; CDR3nt: TGTGCCAGCAGTTTCGTTGGTGGTTGGGACAGTAGGGGCTACACCTTC
d_gene: .; j_gene: TRBJ1-4; v_gene: TRBV19; abundance: .; CDR3aa: CASRDLGAANEKLFF; CDR3nt: TGTGCCAGTAGGGACCTAGGGGCAGCCAATGAAAAACTGTTTTTT
d_gene: TRBD2; j_gene: TRBJ2-2; v_gene: TRBV19; abundance: once; CDR3aa: CASSGLAGASTGELFF; CDR3nt: TGTGCCAGTAGTGGACTAGCGGGGGCGAGCACCGGGGAGCTGTTTTTT
d_gene: .; j_gene: TRBJ2-1; v_gene: TRBV5-4; abundance: .; CDR3aa: CASSLQGNNEQFF; CDR3nt: TGTGCCAGCAGCTTACAGGGAAACAATGAGCAGTTCTTC
d_gene: .; j_gene: TRBJ2-3; v_gene: TRBV19; abundance: .; CDR3aa: CASRGAAPSTDTQYF; CDR3nt: TGTGCCAGCCGAGGGGCAGCGCCTAGCACAGATACGCAGTATTTT
d_gene: .; j_gene: TRBJ2-1; v_gene: TRBV4-3; abundance: .; CDR3aa: CASSQGVSFRDNEQFF; CDR3nt: TGCGCCAGCAGCCAAGGGGTGTCATTTCGTGACAATGAGCAGTTCTTC
d_gene: .; j_gene: TRBJ1-4; v_gene: TRBV6-5; abundance: .; CDR3aa: CASTTVVGAGEKLFF; CDR3nt: TGTGCCAGCACCACGGTGGTGGGGGCGGGTGAAAAACTGTTTTTT
d_gene: .; j_gene: TRBJ1-6; v_gene: TRBV2; abundance: .; CDR3aa: CARAIFSGESPLHF; CDR3nt: TGTGCCAGGGCTATCTTTAGTGGGGAGTCACCCCTCCACTTT
d_gene: .; j_gene: TRBJ1-5; v_gene: TRBV2; abundance: .; CDR3aa: CASSDRGGSQPQHF; CDR3nt: TGTGCCAGCAGTGACCGGGGGGGAAGTCAGCCCCAGCATTTT
d_gene: .; j_gene: TRBJ1-6; v_gene: TRBV27; abundance: .; CDR3aa: CASSLTPDSASPLHF; CDR3nt: TGTGCCAGCAGTTTAACCCCGGACAGCGCATCACCCCTCCACTTT
d_gene: TRBD2; j_gene: TRBJ2-3; v_gene: TRBV27; abundance: .; CDR3aa: CASSFGLAGSTDTQYF; CDR3nt: TGTGCCAGCAGTTTCGGACTAGCGGGGAGCACAGATACGCAGTATTTT
d_gene: TRBD1; j_gene: TRBJ1-1; v_gene: TRBV18; abundance: .; CDR3aa: CASSPPDRAENTEAFF; CDR3nt: TGTGCCAGCTCACCACCCGACAGGGCTGAGAACACTGAAGCTTTCTTT
d_gene: TRBD2; j_gene: TRBJ2-3; v_gene: TRBV2; abundance: once; CDR3aa: CASRRLAGGSGTDTQYF; CDR3nt: TGTGCCAGCAGAAGACTAGCGGGGGGCTCGGGCACAGATACGCAGTATTTT
d_gene: TRBD1; j_gene: TRBJ1-2; v_gene: TRBV4-1; abundance: .; CDR3aa: CASSSAGTEVFYGYTF; CDR3nt: TGCGCCAGCAGCTCGGCCGGGACAGAAGTTTTCTATGGCTACACCTTC
d_gene: .; j_gene: TRBJ1-1; v_gene: TRBV7-9; abundance: few; CDR3aa: CASSSGVNTEAFF; CDR3nt: TGTGCCAGCAGCTCGGGCGTGAACACTGAAGCTTTCTTT
d_gene: TRBD2; j_gene: TRBJ2-7; v_gene: TRBV6-6; abundance: .; CDR3aa: CASSYTAGGPGEQYF; CDR3nt: TGTGCCAGCAGTTATACCGCGGGGGGGCCAGGGGAGCAGTACTTC
d_gene: TRBD1; j_gene: TRBJ2-3; v_gene: TRBV7-8; abundance: .; CDR3aa: CASSPPGQGGDTQYF; CDR3nt: TGTGCCAGCAGCCCCCCGGGACAGGGGGGAGATACGCAGTATTTT
d_gene: TRBD2; j_gene: TRBJ2-1; v_gene: TRBV11-2; abundance: .; CDR3aa: CASSRYSGGSYNEQFF; CDR3nt: TGTGCCAGCAGCCGGTATAGCGGGGGGTCTTACAATGAGCAGTTCTTC
d_gene: .; j_gene: TRBJ1-6; v_gene: TRBV19; abundance: .; CDR3aa: CASSIIRLTGNSPLHF; CDR3nt: TGTGCCAGTAGTATAATCAGACTAACGGGCAATTCACCCCTCCACTTT
d_gene: .; j_gene: TRBJ1-6; v_gene: TRBV5-1; abundance: .; CDR3aa: CASSLGNSPLHF; CDR3nt: TGCGCCAGCAGCTTAGGAAATTCACCCCTCCACTTT
d_gene: .; j_gene: TRBJ1-2; v_gene: TRBV19; abundance: .; CDR3aa: CASQPTANYGYTF; CDR3nt: TGTGCCAGTCAACCTACAGCTAACTATGGCTACACCTTC
d_gene: .; j_gene: TRBJ2-1; v_gene: TRBV16; abundance: .; CDR3aa: CASSLKGNNEQFF; CDR3nt: TGTGCCAGCAGCTTAAAGGGAAACAATGAGCAGTTCTTC
d_gene: TRBD1; j_gene: TRBJ2-7; v_gene: TRBV19; abundance: .; CDR3aa: CASSITDRVVEQYF; CDR3nt: TGTGCCAGTAGTATAACGGACAGGGTTGTCGAGCAGTACTTC
d_gene: TRBD2; j_gene: TRBJ2-5; v_gene: TRBV7-9; abundance: .; CDR3aa: CASGLAEETQYF; CDR3nt: TGTGCCAGCGGACTAGCGGAAGAGACCCAGTACTTC
d_gene: TRBD2; j_gene: TRBJ2-5; v_gene: TRBV7-2; abundance: .; CDR3aa: CASSRNAGGETQYF; CDR3nt: TGTGCCAGCAGCCGCAACGCGGGGGGAGAGACCCAGTACTTC
d_gene: TRBD1; j_gene: TRBJ1-1; v_gene: TRBV13; abundance: once; CDR3aa: CASSLVGRGPDTEAFF; CDR3nt: TGTGCCAGCAGCTTAGTTGGCAGGGGGCCAGACACTGAAGCTTTCTTT
d_gene: TRBD1; j_gene: TRBJ2-1; v_gene: TRBV29-1; abundance: .; CDR3aa: CSVPQGAVNEQFF; CDR3nt: TGCAGCGTTCCACAGGGGGCGGTGAATGAGCAGTTCTTC
d_gene: .; j_gene: TRBJ2-7; v_gene: TRBV5-1; abundance: .; CDR3aa: CASTRDGPYEQYF; CDR3nt: TGCGCCAGCACCAGGGACGGCCCCTACGAGCAGTACTTC
d_gene: TRBD1; j_gene: TRBJ2-3; v_gene: TRBV2; abundance: once; CDR3aa: CASSQDRVGTDTQYF; CDR3nt: TGTGCCAGCAGTCAGGACAGGGTGGGCACAGATACGCAGTATTTT
d_gene: .; j_gene: TRBJ1-4; v_gene: TRBV30; abundance: .; CDR3aa: CAFGGQSGEKLFF; CDR3nt: TGTGCCTTTGGGGGGCAGTCAGGTGAAAAACTGTTTTTT
d_gene: .; j_gene: TRBJ1-2; v_gene: TRBV9; abundance: .; CDR3aa: CASSADHTGRDNYGYTF; CDR3nt: TGTGCCAGCAGCGCCGACCACACAGGGCGAGATAACTATGGCTACACCTTC
d_gene: .; j_gene: TRBJ1-2; v_gene: TRBV5-8; abundance: once; CDR3aa: CASSLRGAYGYTF; CDR3nt: TGTGCCAGCAGCTTGCGAGGGGCCTATGGCTACACCTTC
d_gene: .; j_gene: TRBJ1-2; v_gene: TRBV14; abundance: .; CDR3aa: CASSRMDSFSYGYTF; CDR3nt: TGTGCCAGCAGCCGGATGGACAGTTTTTCATATGGCTACACCTTC
d_gene: TRBD2; j_gene: TRBJ2-1; v_gene: TRBV2; abundance: .; CDR3aa: CASSDQRGGLGDEQFF; CDR3nt: TGTGCCAGCAGTGATCAGCGGGGGGGCCTGGGCGATGAGCAGTTCTTC
d_gene: .; j_gene: TRBJ1-5; v_gene: TRBV10-3; abundance: .; CDR3aa: CAISESGQPQHF; CDR3nt: TGTGCCATCAGTGAGTCTGGTCAGCCCCAGCATTTT
d_gene: TRBD2; j_gene: TRBJ2-2; v_gene: TRBV11-3; abundance: .; CDR3aa: CASSLALAGGNTGELFF; CDR3nt: TGTGCCAGCAGCTTAGCACTAGCGGGGGGAAACACCGGGGAGCTGTTTTTT
d_gene: .; j_gene: TRBJ1-2; v_gene: TRBV2; abundance: .; CDR3aa: CASTRAGVDFNYGYTF; CDR3nt: TGTGCCAGCACGCGGGCAGGGGTGGATTTTAACTATGGCTACACCTTC
d_gene: .; j_gene: TRBJ1-2; v_gene: TRBV7-9; abundance: .; CDR3aa: CASSLLLGDYGYTF; CDR3nt: TGTGCCAGCAGCTTATTACTAGGGGACTATGGCTACACCTTC
d_gene: .; j_gene: TRBJ1-3; v_gene: TRBV6-5; abundance: .; CDR3aa: CASSYSSDSSGNTIYF; CDR3nt: TGTGCCAGCAGTTACTCGTCCGATAGCTCTGGAAACACCATATATTTT
d_gene: TRBD1; j_gene: TRBJ1-2; v_gene: TRBV13; abundance: .; CDR3aa: CASSLGQGYGYTF; CDR3nt: TGTGCCAGCAGCTTAGGACAGGGGTATGGCTACACCTTC
d_gene: .; j_gene: TRBJ1-6; v_gene: TRBV11-2; abundance: .; CDR3aa: CASSLFGEAPLHF; CDR3nt: TGTGCCAGCAGCTTATTCGGGGAAGCACCCCTCCACTTT
d_gene: TRBD2; j_gene: TRBJ2-1; v_gene: TRBV14; abundance: .; CDR3aa: CASSQEGLAGGRGGQFF; CDR3nt: TGTGCCAGCAGCCAAGAAGGTCTAGCGGGGGGCCGGGGAGGGCAGTTCTTC
d_gene: .; j_gene: TRBJ1-1; v_gene: TRBV7-9; abundance: .; CDR3aa: CASSPGPKDTEAFF; CDR3nt: TGTGCCAGCAGTCCAGGGCCGAAGGACACTGAAGCTTTCTTT
d_gene: TRBD1; j_gene: TRBJ1-1; v_gene: TRBV5-4; abundance: .; CDR3aa: CASSLGGQGGTEAFF; CDR3nt: TGTGCCAGCAGCTTGGGGGGACAGGGAGGCACTGAAGCTTTCTTT
d_gene: .; j_gene: TRBJ1-3; v_gene: TRBV2; abundance: .; CDR3aa: CASSEEGRNTIYF; CDR3nt: TGTGCCAGCAGTGAAGAGGGACGGAACACCATATATTTT
d_gene: TRBD1; j_gene: TRBJ1-4; v_gene: TRBV10-3; abundance: .; CDR3aa: CAISTGQGEKLFF; CDR3nt: TGTGCCATCAGTACCGGACAGGGTGAAAAACTGTTTTTT
d_gene: .; j_gene: TRBJ1-2; v_gene: TRBV27; abundance: .; CDR3aa: CASSLLGETSGYTF; CDR3nt: TGTGCCAGCAGTTTATTGGGGGAAACTAGTGGCTACACCTTC
d_gene: TRBD2; j_gene: TRBJ2-5; v_gene: TRBV19; abundance: .; CDR3aa: CASSASTSGGSQETQYF; CDR3nt: TGTGCCAGTAGTGCCTCGACTAGCGGGGGCTCCCAAGAGACCCAGTACTTC
d_gene: .; j_gene: TRBJ1-5; v_gene: TRBV7-2; abundance: .; CDR3aa: CASSLDRVSNQPQHF; CDR3nt: TGTGCCAGCAGCTTAGACAGGGTAAGCAATCAGCCCCAGCATTTT
d_gene: .; j_gene: TRBJ2-5; v_gene: TRBV5-4; abundance: .; CDR3aa: CATQSGETQYF; CDR3nt: TGTGCCACCCAGAGTGGAGAGACCCAGTACTTC
d_gene: .; j_gene: TRBJ2-3; v_gene: TRBV2; abundance: .; CDR3aa: CATQERDTQYF; CDR3nt: TGTGCCACCCAAGAGCGGGATACGCAGTATTTT
d_gene: .; j_gene: TRBJ2-7; v_gene: TRBV28; abundance: .; CDR3aa: CATADHSYEQYF; CDR3nt: TGTGCCACCGCCGACCACTCCTACGAGCAGTACTTC